Listed here is a single TCR beta chain. This sample is part of a study of PD-L1 blockade in urothelial cancer. The CDR3 length is 13 residues. The germline V and J ends were trimmed by 8 bases and 4 bases, with 15 bases remaining between them. Germline V lookup: CDR1 WSHSY, CDR2 SAAADI. This table comes from immunoSEQ multiplex PCR, and its TCRdb copy is limited to in-frame clones, with some not included. The sample contains 70,000 to 75,000 clones, under 90% of which appear only once. The chain is built from TRBV10-2 and TRBJ2-7; D may be TRBD1 (6 bases). The sequence derives from a man in his sixties or seventies with urothelial cancer. Material: PBMCs, obtained around atezolizumab (anti-PD-L1) treatment. Here the CDR3 reads CASGRQEDYEQYF. For the CDR3, the DNA is TGCGCCAGCGGCAGACAGGAAGATTACGAGCAGTACTTC.